This T cell receptor (beta chain) comes out of a study of T cell repertoires in cytomegalovirus infection. Overall study: From public TCR beta signatures came an indication of both CMV infection and matching HLA type.

This clonotype showed up many times. Its target is not known. V trimming: 3 bases; J trimming: 4 bases; junction bases outside the gene matches: 8. Germline V gene lookup returns CDR1 SGHTA and CDR2 FQGNSA. The length of the CDR3 is 16 residues. General observations from the study: Ex vivo responses were dominated by HLA-C-restricted CMV-specific TCR beta clonotypes. Of the TCR beta families, the public ones yielded a cumulative frequency that identified carriers of CMV plus the relevant HLA.

A single record per CDR3 protein comes from TCRdb applying MiXCR to the reads. This sample has about 110,000 distinct CDR3 sequences, with 10% found just once. The gene calls are TRBV7-2 and TRBJ2-2; 7 positions agree with TRBD2. Sample: PBMCs, sequenced either directly or after in vitro stimulation (not recorded which). The TCR originated in a human donor in good health (CMV status not recorded). Some clones in this sample may be carry-over from other donors' samples. CDR3 protein: CASSFGLGLGTGELFF. DNA of the CDR3: TGTGCCAGCAGCTTCGGACTAGGTTTAGGCACCGGGGAGCTGTTTTTT. Full variable domain (remainder filled in from reference TRBV7-2 and TRBJ2-2): GAGVSQSPSNKVTEKGKDVELRCDPISGHTALYWYRQSLGQGLEFLIYFQGNSAPDKSGLPSDRFSAERTGGSVSTLTIQRTQQEDSAVYLCASSFGLGLGTGELFFGEGSRLTVL.